A single sample is the source of the 22 T cell receptor beta chains below, sequenced in a study of blood T cell repertoires in COVID-19. Sequencing used immunoSEQ multiplex PCR; TCRdb keeps in-frame clones, though not all of them. The sample records 60,000 to 70,000 clones, nearly 85% being singletons. The sample consisted of peripheral blood. The receptors stem from a human donor in a cohort sampled during active COVID-19.

The J gene is TRBJ2-3, the V gene TRBV27; 10 bases map to TRBD2. The length of the CDR3 is 14 residues. The J segment lost 7 bases and the V segment lost 5 bases, leaving 6 bases of the junction unmatched. Germline CDR1 is MNHEY and CDR2 is SMNVEV (reference sequence). The CDR3 here is CASSNSGGRNTQYF. CDR3 in DNA: TGTGCCAGCAGTAATAGCGGGGGGCGAAATACGCAGTATTTT.

CDR3 DNA sequence: TGTGCCAGCAGCCCTCGCCTGGGGACTAGCGGGGGGGCTTGGGGGACCCAGTACTTC. Translated, it gives CASSPRLGTSGGAWGTQYF. V gene TRBV7-2 combines with J gene TRBJ2-5; the match to TRBD2 covers 16 bases. V lost 5 bases, J lost 7 bases, and 16 bases stayed unmatched. The CDR3 contains 19 residues. Germline CDR1 is SGHTA and CDR2 is FQGNSA.

This chain joins TRBV10-3 and TRBJ1-5, with TRBD1 matching 9 bases. This CDR3 spans 15 amino acids. V trimming: 2 bases; J trimming: 3 bases; junction bases outside the gene matches: 2. The germline V gene has CDR1 ENHRY and CDR2 SYGVKD. The DNA of the CDR3 is TGTGCCATCAGTGAGGGACAGGGGAACAATCAGCCCCAGCATTTT. Translating gives CAISEGQGNNQPQHF.

This clone was observed a single time. The chain uses TRBV6-2 or TRBV6-3 and TRBJ1-2, with 7 bases that match TRBD1. The V gene end was trimmed by 5 bases and the J gene end by 4 bases; junction bases not matched to a gene: 10. The V gene's germline CDR1 is MNHEY and CDR2 SVGEGT. The CDR3 has 15 amino acids. CDR3 in DNA: TGTGCCAGCAGTAATACAGGGGCGAGCGTCTATGGCTACACCTTC. Translating it yields CASSNTGASVYGYTF.

The rearrangement links TRBV10-3 to TRBJ2-2; no firm D call. CDR3 length: 12 residues. The V and J ends lost 3 bases and 5 bases respectively, with 4 bases between them. Germline V gene sequence: CDR1 ENHRY, CDR2 SYGVKD. The CDR3, as DNA: TGTGCCATCAGTGAACAAACCGGGGAGCTGTTTTTT. Translating gives CAISEQTGELFF.

V is TRBV9 and J is TRBJ2-2, with TRBD2 identical over 9 bases. The trim removed 3 bases at V and 0 bases at J, leaving 3 bases unmatched. This CDR3 is built from 16 residues. CDR1 and CDR2 (germline): SGDLS, YYNGEE. The CDR3 protein is CASSAGLATNTGELFF. The DNA for the CDR3 is TGTGCCAGCAGCGCCGGACTAGCGACGAACACCGGGGAGCTGTTTTTT.

The chain couples TRBV28 to TRBJ2-4; TRBD2 agrees at 13 bases. CDR3 length: 15 amino acids. V shed 6 bases, J shed 4 bases, and the junction held 3 bases outside the gene matches. Germline V CDR1 and CDR2: MDHEN, SYDVKM. The DNA for the CDR3 is TGTGCCAGCAGGCTACTAGCGGGGGGGAAAAACATTCAGTACTTC. It is translated as CASRLLAGGKNIQYF.

The table lists this clone with a count of one. The rearrangement links TRBV2 to TRBJ2-7; possibly TRBD2 for D (6 bases). Trimming took off 3 bases at V and 6 bases at J, with 12 bases between the two ends. CDR3 length equals 13 residues. In germline, CDR1 is SNHLY, CDR2 FYNNEI. CDR3 DNA: TGTGCCAGCAGTGACGGCAGGGACTCCGAGCAGTACTTC. Its translation is CASSDGRDSEQYF.

This clone has only a few counts. The CDR3 DNA follows: TGTGCCAGCAGCGCGAGCAGGGCAGATACGCAGTATTTT. Amino acids: CASSASRADTQYF. This chain connects TRBV5-4 to TRBJ2-3, with a possible D match to TRBD1 (5 bases). The V end lost 4 bases, the J end lost 4 bases, and 10 bases lay between the germline ends. CDR1 SGHNT and CDR2 YYREEE come from the germline V gene (reference sequence). This CDR3 is 13 amino acids long.

CDR3 amino acids: CASSLARAYNSPLHF. The DNA of the CDR3 is TGTGCCAGCAGCTTGGCCAGGGCATATAATTCACCCCTCCACTTT. The chain combines TRBV5-8 with TRBJ1-6; possible D gene TRBD1, 5 bases. This CDR3 has 15 residues. Trimming removed 0 bases at V and 4 bases at J, with 8 bases between. Germline CDR1 SGHTS, CDR2 YDEGEE.

The table lists this clone with a count of one. A read error may account for a junction end that differs from germline. V usage is TRBV2 and J usage is TRBJ2-1; a possible D gene is TRBD1 (8 bases). The CDR3 runs 12 residues. Germline CDR1 SNHLY, CDR2 FYNNEI. In DNA form, the CDR3 reads TGTGCCAGCAGTGAAAGAACAGGGGGAGGGGTCTTC. It codes for CASSERTGGGVF.

The chain combines TRBV6-1 with TRBJ2-5; 11 bases fit TRBD1. V dropped 1 base and J dropped 2; count of bases not matched to a gene: 3. Germline V CDR1 and CDR2: MNHNS, SASEGT. The CDR3 runs 16 residues. CDR3 region: CASSEGGTGGQETQYF. The DNA for the CDR3 is TGTGCCAGCAGTGAAGGCGGGACAGGGGGGCAAGAGACCCAGTACTTC.

The chain uses TRBV7-9 and TRBJ1-1, with TRBD1 as a possible D gene (6 bases). The germline gives CDR1 SEHNR, CDR2 FQNEAQ (reference sequence). Deletions cut 5 bases from V and 1 base from J, with 11 bases between. This CDR3 is built from 14 residues. The CDR3 nucleotides read TGTGCCAGCAGCAGCAGGGGCAGGAACACTGAAGCTTTCTTT. Translating gives CASSSRGRNTEAFF.

This rearrangement joins TRBV4-1 to TRBJ2-7; 8 positions match TRBD2. Germline V lookup: CDR1 MGHRA, CDR2 YSYEKL. Trimming removed 4 bases from V and 0 bases from J; junction bases left unmatched: 11. The CDR3 loop spans 17 amino acids. CDR3: CASSLREGGGSSYEQYF. DNA of the CDR3: TGCGCCAGCAGCCTGAGGGAGGGCGGGGGGAGCTCCTACGAGCAGTACTTC.

This clone was seen a single time. The rearrangement uses TRBV7-9 and TRBJ1-1; 8 bases are a match to TRBD1. The CDR3 contains 16 residues. V shed 5 bases and J 0 bases; nucleotides not matched to a gene: 8. From germline, CDR1 is SEHNR and CDR2 FQNEAQ (reference sequence). CDR3 sequence: CASSPQGGRMNTEAFF. Here the CDR3 DNA reads TGTGCCAGCAGCCCACAGGGGGGACGGATGAACACTGAAGCTTTCTTT.

The CDR3 DNA reads as TGTGCCAGCAGCGTAAGATTGGTCGAGCGACAGCGAATAGCCAAAAACATTCAGTACTTC. Translation gives CASSVRLVERQRIAKNIQYF. This sequence joins TRBV9 and TRBJ2-4; possibly TRBD1 for D (5 bases). Trimming removed 1 base at V and 0 bases at J, with 23 bases between. CDR3 length equals 20 residues. Looked up from germline, CDR1 is SGDLS and CDR2 is YYNGEE.

The CDR3 sequence is CASSARQSSYEQYF. CDR3 sequence (DNA): TGTGCCAGCAGCGCCCGACAGTCCTCCTACGAGCAGTACTTC. V and J are TRBV7-2 and TRBJ2-7; a possible D gene is TRBD1 (5 bases). This CDR3 comprises 14 residues. V was cut by 5 bases and J by 0 bases, with 11 bases left in between. CDR1 SGHTA and CDR2 FQGNSA come from the germline V gene. The entire variable domain, with the rest obtained from reference TRBV7-2 and TRBJ2-7, is as follows: GAGVSQSPSNKVTEKGKDVELRCDPISGHTALYWYRQSLGQGLEFLIYFQGNSAPDKSGLPSDRFSAERTGGSVSTLTIQRTQQEDSAVYLCASSARQSSYEQYFGPGTRLTVT.

V is TRBV19 and J is TRBJ1-2, with TRBD1 as a possible D gene (5 bases). The V gene lost 4 bases and the J gene lost 5 bases, with 20 bases spanning the gap. CDR3 length: 16 amino acids. Germline V lookup: CDR1 LNHDA, CDR2 SQIVND (reference sequence). The DNA of the CDR3 is TGTGCCAGTAGTACGGGGGATGTCAACTTACTTTATGGCTACACCTTC. Translating it yields CASSTGDVNLLYGYTF.

This chain uses TRBV3-1 (or the pseudogene TRBV3-2) with TRBJ1-2; maybe TRBD1 (5 bases). Trimming took 8 bases from V and 6 from J, leaving 16 bases between them. CDR1 LGHDT and CDR2 YNNKEL come from the germline V gene (reference sequence). The CDR3 is 13 amino acids. The CDR3 nucleotides are TGTGCCAGCGGCGGGGCTTATTCCGATGGCTACACCTTC. Protein product: CASGGAYSDGYTF.

The V call is TRBV11-2, the J call TRBJ1-1; D perhaps matches TRBD1 (6 bases). V shed 4 bases and J shed 2 bases, with 17 bases lying between them. CDR3 length: 16 amino acids. The V gene's germline CDR1 is SGHAT and CDR2 FQNNGV. CDR3 coding DNA: TGTGCCAGCAGCTCTCTTTGGGGGGGCAGCAACACTGAAGCTTTCTTT. Its protein product is CASSSLWGGSNTEAFF.

The chain employs TRBV5-4 and TRBJ2-1, with TRBD2 matching 15 bases. Trimming at V came to 2 bases and at J to 5 bases, leaving 2 bases not matched to a gene. The CDR3 is made up of 16 amino acids. CDR1 is SGHNT and CDR2 is YYREEE in the germline V gene (reference sequence). CDR3 region: CASSFGLAGGDNEQFF. The CDR3 DNA reads as TGTGCCAGCAGCTTCGGACTAGCGGGGGGGGACAATGAGCAGTTCTTC.

The chain combines TRBV6-1 with TRBJ2-2; no clear D. CDR3 length: 13 residues. CDR1 and CDR2 from the germline V gene are MNHNS and SASEGT. V lost 2 bases and J 2 bases, leaving 3 bases between the germline ends. The CDR3, as DNA: TGTGCCAGCAGTGAAATAAACACCGGGGAGCTGTTTTTT. Its protein is CASSEINTGELFF.